Each of the 28 T cell receptor beta chains below was sequenced from the same sample in a study of CD8 T cells in ankylosing spondylitis. Study conclusions and caveats: A TCR beta motif of eight or nine highly homologous variants seemed to mark ankylosing spondylitis blood.

TCRdb redid the calling of the 5' RACE reads with MiXCR, one entry per CDR3 protein. The sample includes about 500,000 distinct CDR3 sequences, 10% to 15% of them seen just once. The antigens of these receptors remain unknown. The sequenced sample was blood, either unsorted or a sorted T cell fraction (not recorded which). Receptors were obtained from a male donor with ankylosing spondylitis.

This clonotype was seen a handful of times. The chain is built from TRBV5-1 and TRBJ2-5; 9 bases match TRBD1. The CDR3 extends over 15 amino acids. Germline trimming cut 3 bases from V and 5 bases from J; bases unmatched to any gene: 8. Germline V gives CDR1 SGHRS, CDR2 YFSETQ. CDR3 nucleotide sequence: TGCGCCAGCAGCTCAGACAGGGGGATTGAGGAGACCCAGTACTTC. It codes for CASSSDRGIEETQYF.

This clonotype was observed at least ten times. The junction departs from the called germline gene at one end, perhaps through a read error. V and J are TRBV5-1 and TRBJ1-1; TRBD1 is a possible D gene (6 bases). From germline, CDR1 is SGHRS and CDR2 YFSETQ. This CDR3 has 13 residues. In DNA form, the CDR3 reads TGTGCCAGCAGCGAACAGGGAGGCACTGAAGCTTTCTTT. Encoded protein: CASSEQGGTEAFF.

This clonotype was counted a few times. The chain joins TRBV12-3 or TRBV12-4 to TRBJ1-4, with D possibly TRBD1 on 6 matching bases. The V end lost 6 bases, the J end lost 8 bases, and 16 bases lay between the germline ends. The length of the CDR3 is 14 residues. The CDR3 loop is CASRPTGIGEKLFF. The CDR3 nucleotides read TGTGCCAGCAGGCCCACAGGGATTGGCGAAAAACTGTTTTTT.

This chain's CDR3 is CASRSSRGEGNQPQHF. The CDR3 DNA follows: TGTGCCAGCAGAAGCTCCAGGGGAGAGGGCAATCAGCCCCAGCATTTT. The V gene is TRBV6-1, the J gene TRBJ1-5, with TRBD1 as a possible D gene (6 bases). V lost 6 bases to trimming and J lost 2 bases, with 17 bases between them. The CDR3 spans 16 residues. Germline V lookup: CDR1 MNHNS, CDR2 SASEGT.

The sample holds a few counts of this clonotype. The V and J genes are TRBV24-1 and TRBJ1-4; unclear D gene. The germline CDR1 and CDR2 sequences are KGHDR and SFDVKD. V was trimmed by 9 bases and J by 8 bases, leaving 15 bases between them. CDR3 length: 13 amino acids. CDR3 bases: TGTGCCACCGGGGAACTTCCCGTCGAAAAACTGTTTTTT. It specifies CATGELPVEKLFF.

At least ten counts were recorded for this clonotype. The V gene is TRBV5-1, the J gene TRBJ2-1; 9 nucleotides line up with TRBD2. The J segment lost 0 bases and the V segment lost 0 bases, leaving 1 base of the junction unmatched. The CDR3 runs 16 residues. The germline gives CDR1 SGHRS, CDR2 YFSETQ. The CDR3 spells CASSLAREGSYNEQFF. The CDR3 region has the DNA TGCGCCAGCAGCTTGGCGCGGGAGGGCTCCTACAATGAGCAGTTCTTC.

The chain recombines TRBV7-2 with TRBJ1-4; 8 bases match TRBD1. Trimming at V came to 7 bases and at J to 2 bases, leaving 6 bases not matched to a gene. Germline-derived CDR1 and CDR2 are SGHTA and FQGNSA. This CDR3 comprises 15 residues. As DNA, the CDR3 is TGTGCCAGCACCCCGAGGACAGGGACTAATGAAAAACTGTTTTTT. This sequence encodes CASTPRTGTNEKLFF. Variable domain in full (rest from reference TRBV7-2 and TRBJ1-4): GAGVSQSPSNKVTEKGKDVELRCDPISGHTALYWYRQSLGQGLEFLIYFQGNSAPDKSGLPSDRFSAERTGGSVSTLTIQRTQQEDSAVYLCASTPRTGTNEKLFFGSGTQLSVL.

The table lists this clonotype with many counts. The rearrangement joins TRBV20-1 to TRBJ2-1; 9 bases align to TRBD2. The V and J ends lost 6 bases and 3 bases, in that order; junction bases with no gene match: 9. Germline values: CDR1 DFQATT, CDR2 SNEGSKA (reference sequence). The CDR3 totals 15 residues. CDR3 nucleotide sequence: TGCAGTGCCCTTAGCGGGAGAGGTAGCTACAATGAGCAGTTCTTC. The encoded protein is CSALSGRGSYNEQFF.

This clonotype was recorded a few times. This chain joins TRBV25-1 and TRBJ2-1; D possibly uses TRBD1 or TRBD2 (5 bases each). The germline V gene has CDR1 MGHDK and CDR2 SYGVNS. This CDR3 contains 13 residues. V lost 6 bases, J lost 9 bases, and 15 bases lay in between. Here the CDR3 reads CASSQVGVGEQFF. The CDR3 DNA reads TGTGCCAGCAGCCAGGTGGGGGTCGGTGAGCAGTTCTTC.

This clonotype was counted only a few times. This rearrangement joins TRBV6-5 to TRBJ1-5, with D possibly TRBD1 on 6 matching bases. Deletions cut 4 bases from V and 6 bases from J, with 16 bases between. The CDR3 is 15 residues long. Germline CDR1 MNHEY, CDR2 SVGAGI. The CDR3 here is CASSFLQGFGQPQHF. CDR3 bases: TGTGCCAGCAGTTTCCTACAGGGATTTGGTCAGCCCCAGCATTTT.

The V gene is TRBV3-1, the J gene TRBJ1-2; D unclear. V was clipped by 0 bases and J by 7 bases, with 12 bases between them. This CDR3 comprises 14 residues. Germline CDR1 LGHDT, CDR2 YNNKEL (reference sequence). The DNA for the CDR3 is TGTGCCAGCAGCCAAGACATTGCAGGACGTGGCTACACCTTC. Protein: CASSQDIAGRGYTF.

The table lists this clonotype with a few counts. The chain recombines TRBV5-1 with TRBJ1-2, with 7 positions matching TRBD1. The V and J ends lost 2 bases and 3 bases, in that order; junction bases with no gene match: 7. Germline V CDR1 and CDR2: SGHRS, YFSETQ. The length of the CDR3 is 15 residues. CDR3 amino acids: CASSFGDRVDYGYTF. CDR3 in DNA: TGCGCCAGCAGCTTCGGCGACAGGGTGGACTATGGCTACACCTTC.

The table lists this clonotype with a few counts. CDR3 residues: CASSFSGGSHEQYV. In DNA form, the CDR3 reads TGTGCCAGCAGCTTTAGCGGGGGGAGTCACGAGCAGTACGTC. V usage is TRBV7-9 and J usage is TRBJ2-7, with TRBD2 identical over 10 bases. CDR3 length: 14 amino acids. Trimming at V came to 3 bases and at J to 5 bases, leaving 4 bases not matched to a gene. The germline V gene encodes CDR1 SEHNR and CDR2 FQNEAQ (reference sequence).

At least ten counts were recorded for this clonotype. The chain carries TRBV3-1 and TRBJ1-1, with D possibly TRBD1 on 6 matching bases. CDR1 and CDR2 (germline): LGHDT, YNNKEL (reference sequence). Trimming stripped 1 base from V and 12 bases from J, with 12 bases between. CDR3 length: 12 amino acids. The CDR3 region has the DNA TGTGCCAGCAGCCAAGGGACAGTCGACTCTTTCTTT. Its protein is CASSQGTVDSFF.

The rearrangement links TRBV12-3 or TRBV12-4 to TRBJ2-1; 13 positions agree with TRBD2. The CDR3 covers 16 residues. J gave up 7 bases and V 4 bases, and 7 bases lay outside the gene matches. CDR3 DNA: TGTGCCAGCAGTTATGCGACTAGCGGGAGGTGGAATGAGCAGTTCTTC. Translated: CASSYATSGRWNEQFF.

CDR3 amino acids: CASSRSGSLTDDGYTF. The CDR3 DNA reads as TGTGCCAGCTCACGTTCCGGGAGCCTAACGGACGATGGCTACACCTTC. The chain is built from TRBV18 and TRBJ1-2; D call uncertain. This CDR3 has 16 amino acids. Per the germline V gene, CDR1 is KGHSH and CDR2 is LQKENI. V was pared by 4 bases and J by 6 bases, with 21 bases between.

This clonotype was found many times. The chain joins TRBV7-2 to TRBJ2-3, with 9 nucleotides matching TRBD1. V lost 3 bases to trimming and J lost 0 bases; unmatched junction nucleotides: 4. There are 16 residues in the CDR3. CDR1 and CDR2 from the germline V gene are SGHTA and FQGNSA. For the CDR3, the DNA is TGTGCCAGCAGCTTTACAGGGGGCAGGAGCACAGATACGCAGTATTTT. Translated: CASSFTGGRSTDTQYF.

V usage is TRBV20-1 and J usage is TRBJ1-4; D not resolved. This CDR3 region has 13 residues. The germline V and J ends were trimmed by 3 bases and 8 bases, with 13 bases remaining between them. Germline-derived CDR1 and CDR2 are DFQATT and SNEGSKA (reference sequence). The CDR3 reads CSARYGGSEKLFF. DNA for the CDR3: TGCAGTGCTAGGTATGGAGGCTCAGAAAAACTGTTTTTT.

The rearrangement joins TRBV5-1 to TRBJ1-2, with a possible D match to TRBD1 (5 bases). The germline V gene encodes CDR1 SGHRS and CDR2 YFSETQ. The CDR3 has 15 amino acids. V shed 4 bases and J shed 4 bases, with 17 bases lying between them. CDR3 sequence (DNA): TGCGCCAGCAGCCCAAACCGGGACCCCATCTATGGCTACACCTTC. This translates into CASSPNRDPIYGYTF.

This clonotype was found a few times. V usage is TRBV12-3 or TRBV12-4 and J usage is TRBJ1-1; 8 bases match TRBD1. The CDR3 is 14 amino acids. V gave up 5 bases and J gave up 5 bases; unmatched junction bases: 7. The CDR3 sequence is CASSLKTGGTEAFF. In nucleotides, the CDR3 is TGTGCCAGCAGTCTCAAAACAGGGGGAACTGAAGCTTTCTTT.

This clonotype was seen a few times. The CDR3 loop reads CSASGQGPDQPQHF. CDR3 DNA: TGCAGTGCTTCCGGACAGGGCCCCGACCAGCCCCAGCATTTT. The chain links TRBV20-1 to TRBJ1-5, with 8 nucleotides matching TRBD1. With 5 bases clipped from V and 7 bases from J, the junction kept 10 bases outside the gene matches. Germline lookup yields CDR1 DFQATT and CDR2 SNEGSKA (reference sequence). There are 14 residues in the CDR3.

This sequence joins TRBV9 and TRBJ1-2; tentative D call: TRBD1 (6 bases). The CDR3 extends over 15 amino acids. CDR1 SGDLS and CDR2 YYNGEE come from the germline V gene. The ends were cut back, 2 bases at V and 3 bases at J, with 14 bases in the middle. The CDR3 DNA reads as TGTGCCAGCAGCGTGTACATACAGGGTGACTATGGCTACACCTTC. Its translation is CASSVYIQGDYGYTF. Based on the CDR3 plus reference TRBV9 and TRBJ1-2, the full variable domain is DSGVTQTPKHLITATGQRVTLRCSPRSGDLSVYWYQQSLDQGLQFLIQYYNGEERAKGNILERFSAQQFPDLHSELNLSSLELGDSALYFCASSVYIQGDYGYTFGSGTRLTVV.

The V and J genes are TRBV5-1 and TRBJ1-2, with D possibly TRBD1 on 5 matching bases. Trimming stripped 2 bases from V and 8 bases from J, with 19 bases between. The CDR3 has 15 residues. Germline loops: CDR1 SGHRS, CDR2 YFSETQ. The CDR3 protein is CASSFFGTLGGGYTF. Here the CDR3 DNA reads TGCGCCAGCAGCTTTTTTGGGACCCTCGGCGGGGGCTACACCTTC.

V and J are TRBV2 and TRBJ1-1; D gene uncertain. The V and J ends lost 6 bases and 4 bases respectively, with 12 bases between them. From germline, CDR1 is SNHLY and CDR2 FYNNEI. CDR3 length: 13 amino acids. This chain's CDR3 is CASRGKGGTEAFF. The CDR3 DNA sequence: TGTGCCAGCAGAGGGAAGGGAGGCACTGAAGCTTTCTTT.

This clonotype was seen a handful of times. The J gene is TRBJ2-1, the V gene TRBV7-2; 12 nucleotides match TRBD2. CDR3 length: 14 residues. Looked up from germline, CDR1 is SGHTA and CDR2 is FQGNSA. Trimming removed 4 bases from V and 8 bases from J; junction bases left unmatched: 3. For the CDR3, the DNA is TGTGCCAGCAGCTCTAGCGGGAGGGCGTATGAGCAGTTCTTC. It codes for CASSSSGRAYEQFF.

The chain recombines TRBV20-1 with TRBJ1-5; no reliable D call. Trimming shortened V by 6 bases and J by 0 bases, and 12 bases separated the two germline ends. The CDR3 loop spans 14 amino acids. Germline values: CDR1 DFQATT, CDR2 SNEGSKA (reference sequence). In nucleotides, the CDR3 is TGCAGTGCCGCCCGAGGATATAGCAATCAGCCCCAGCATTTT. It yields the protein CSAARGYSNQPQHF.

This clonotype was seen once. The genes are TRBV18 and TRBJ2-1; the D is unclear. Germline-derived CDR1 and CDR2 are KGHSH and LQKENI. The V and J ends lost 5 bases and 2 bases respectively, with 10 bases between them. The CDR3 is made up of 14 amino acids. CDR3 loop: CASSGTVAYNEQFF. The CDR3 nucleotides are TGTGCCAGCTCAGGAACGGTTGCCTACAATGAGCAGTTCTTC.

This clonotype is a singleton in its sample. The V call is TRBV30, the J call TRBJ2-5, with D perhaps TRBD2 (7 bases). CDR1 is GTSNPN and CDR2 is SVGIG in the germline V gene (reference sequence). The CDR3 sequence is 14 residues long. The V and J ends lost 3 bases and 3 bases respectively, with 14 bases between them. The CDR3 DNA reads TGTGCCTGGAGGCCAAGGGGGGGCGAAGAGACCCAGTACTTC. Translation gives CAWRPRGGEETQYF.